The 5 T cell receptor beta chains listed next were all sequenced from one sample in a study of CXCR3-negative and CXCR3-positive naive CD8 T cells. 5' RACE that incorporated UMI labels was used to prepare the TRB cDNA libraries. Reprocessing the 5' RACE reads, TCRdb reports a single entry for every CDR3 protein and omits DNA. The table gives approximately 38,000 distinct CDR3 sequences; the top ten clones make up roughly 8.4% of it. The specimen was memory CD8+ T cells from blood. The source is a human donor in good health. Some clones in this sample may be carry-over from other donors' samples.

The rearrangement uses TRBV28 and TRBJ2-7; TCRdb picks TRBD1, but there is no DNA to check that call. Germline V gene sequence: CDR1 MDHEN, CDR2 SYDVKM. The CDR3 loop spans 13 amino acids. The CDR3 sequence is CASNWGNTNEQYF. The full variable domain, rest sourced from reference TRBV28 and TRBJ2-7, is DVKVTQSSRYLVKRTGEKVFLECVQDMDHENMFWYRQDPGLGLRLIYFSYDVKMKEKGDIPEGYSVSREKKERFSLILESASTNQTSMYLCASNWGNTNEQYFGPGTRLTVT.

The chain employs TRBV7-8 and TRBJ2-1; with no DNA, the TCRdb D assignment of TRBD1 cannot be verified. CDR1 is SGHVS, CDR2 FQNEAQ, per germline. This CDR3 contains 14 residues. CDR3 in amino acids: CASSYLGGGYEQFF.

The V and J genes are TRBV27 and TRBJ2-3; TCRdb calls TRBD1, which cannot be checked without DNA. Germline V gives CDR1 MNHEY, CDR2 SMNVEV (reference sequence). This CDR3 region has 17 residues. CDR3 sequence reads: CASSLNRVDGESDTQYF.

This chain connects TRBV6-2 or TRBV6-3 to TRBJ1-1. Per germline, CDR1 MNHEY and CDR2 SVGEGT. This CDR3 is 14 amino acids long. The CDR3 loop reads CASKTVAGNTEAFF.

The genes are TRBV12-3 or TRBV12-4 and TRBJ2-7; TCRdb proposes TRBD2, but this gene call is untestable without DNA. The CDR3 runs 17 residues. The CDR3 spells CASSQVLAGGPFYEQYF.